Below, 10 T cell receptor beta chains from the same sample are listed, as sequenced in a study of vaccination effects on CD4 cells after COVID-19 (dated by TCRdb to the early 2020s). No antigen is known for these receptors. The library was built by means of the immunoSEQ multiplex PCR assay. The table comes from immuneACCESS by way of TCRdb, which keeps in-frame sequences with V and J called. Part of the clones is missing from these tables; in studies checked, under half for an unresolved V gene and the rest for unknown reasons. The sample contains 17,000 or so clones, nearly 75% of them found a single time. The ten largest account for 20% to 25% of the sample. In the ViraFEST assay, PBMC were stimulated with viral peptide pools, and TCR sequencing was then used to find antigen-specific CD4+ T cell clonotypes based on their expansion. After around ten days of culture, CD4+ T cells were isolated with the EasySep CD4+ T cell isolation kit. Convalescent patients had PCR-confirmed SARS-CoV-2 infection between March and December 2020, before Alpha, Beta and Delta variants emerged in the United States. Participants received two doses of either the BNT162b2 or the mRNA-1273 mRNA SARS-CoV-2 vaccine.

Sequencing used CD4+ T cells from PBMCs cultured with SARS-CoV-2 spike peptides, obtained after COVID-19 vaccination. The intended sense of this specimen's cell subset or site label: SARS-CoV-2 spike overlapping peptide pool stimulation. These receptors all come from a human donor who had a prior SARS-CoV-2 infection.

In this sample, this clone turned up once. V gene TRBV27 combines with J gene TRBJ2-3, with 9 bases matching TRBD1. Germline V gene lookup returns CDR1 MNHEY and CDR2 SMNVEV (reference sequence). J lost 4 bases, V lost 5 bases, and 7 bases had no gene match. The CDR3 loop spans 15 amino acids. CDR3 nucleotide sequence: TGTGCCAGCAGTCGAAACAGGGGGCCGGCAGATACGCAGTATTTT. It is translated as CASSRNRGPADTQYF.

The J gene is TRBJ2-5, the V gene TRBV11-2; D gene uncertain. Trimming removed 5 bases at V and 4 bases at J, with 14 bases between. Germline V gene sequence: CDR1 SGHAT, CDR2 FQNNGV. The CDR3 runs to 14 residues. CDR3: CASSPRINAETQYF. CDR3 nucleotide sequence: TGTGCCAGCAGCCCCCGTATTAACGCAGAGACCCAGTACTTC. Drawing the rest from reference TRBV11-2 and TRBJ2-5, the complete variable domain is EAGVAQSPRYKIIEKRQSVAFWCNPISGHATLYWYQQILGQGPKLLIQFQNNGVVDDSQLPKDRFSAERLKGVDSTLKIQPAKLEDSAVYLCASSPRINAETQYFGPGTRLLVL.

V and J are TRBV10-3 and TRBJ2-5; D might be TRBD2 (5 bases). V lost 10 bases and J 13 bases, leaving 25 bases between the germline ends. Per the germline V gene, CDR1 is ENHRY and CDR2 is SYGVKD. This CDR3 contains 13 residues. This chain's CDR3 is CANALGPRDLPYF. CDR3 in DNA: TGTGCCAACGCGTTAGGGCCGAGGGATCTACCGTACTTC.

In regard to this clone: Other DNA sequences within the sample encode an identical CDR3. The chain employs TRBV19 and TRBJ2-1; tentative D call: TRBD2 (6 bases). The CDR3 loop spans 15 amino acids. CDR1 LNHDA and CDR2 SQIVND come from the germline V gene (reference sequence). Trimming pared 7 bases from V and 0 bases from J, leaving 13 bases between. This chain's CDR3 is CASTTSGGSYNEQFF. CDR3 DNA: TGTGCCAGTACCACCTCCGGGGGCTCCTACAATGAGCAGTTCTTC.

The chain links TRBV24-1 to TRBJ1-5; 8 bases match TRBD1. The CDR3 spans 15 residues. Germline values: CDR1 KGHDR, CDR2 SFDVKD. J lost 4 bases, V lost 4 bases, and 5 bases had no gene match. The CDR3 DNA follows: TGTGCCACCAGTGACTCGGGACAGGTGAATCAGCCCCAGCATTTT. Translated, it gives CATSDSGQVNQPQHF.

In this sample, this clone turned up a few times. This sequence joins TRBV5-6 and TRBJ2-7, with 7 bases identical to TRBD1. This CDR3 spans 17 amino acids. J gave up 6 bases and V 3 bases, and 18 bases lay outside the gene matches. The germline CDR1 and CDR2 sequences are SGHDT and YYEEEE. CDR3: CASSSKRQGFFSGEQYF. For the CDR3, the DNA is TGTGCCAGCAGCTCGAAGCGACAGGGTTTTTTCTCTGGCGAGCAGTACTTC.

The V gene is TRBV29-1, the J gene TRBJ1-2; D gene ambiguous. The germline V gene has CDR1 SQVTM and CDR2 ANQGSEA. The ends were cut back, 6 bases at V and 0 bases at J, with 8 bases in the middle. The CDR3 covers 12 residues. In DNA, the CDR3 is TGCAGCGTAGCAGAGTCTAACTATGGCTACACCTTC. Translating gives CSVAESNYGYTF.

The V call is TRBV9, the J call TRBJ2-7; weak D call: TRBD1 (6 bases). This CDR3 comprises 18 residues. Trimming removed 0 bases from V and 1 base from J, with 20 bases in between. In germline, CDR1 is SGDLS, CDR2 YYNGEE. CDR3 residues: CASSVAGSAAGESYEQYF. As DNA, the CDR3 is TGTGCCAGCAGCGTAGCGGGGTCGGCGGCAGGGGAGTCCTACGAGCAGTACTTC. The variable domain in full, completed from reference TRBV9 and TRBJ2-7, reads DSGVTQTPKHLITATGQRVTLRCSPRSGDLSVYWYQQSLDQGLQFLIQYYNGEERAKGNILERFSAQQFPDLHSELNLSSLELGDSALYFCASSVAGSAAGESYEQYFGPGTRLTVT.

This rearrangement joins TRBV18 to TRBJ2-5; tentatively, D is TRBD2 (6 bases). CDR3 length equals 14 residues. CDR1 is KGHSH and CDR2 is LQKENI in the germline V gene. The V gene lost 3 bases and the J gene lost 4 bases, with 12 bases spanning the gap. The CDR3 loop is CASSPTGGRETQYF. CDR3 bases: TGTGCCAGCTCACCCACCGGAGGGAGAGAGACCCAGTACTTC.

This clone was detected a few times. The rearrangement links TRBV14 to TRBJ2-2, with D uncertain. Germline V gene sequence: CDR1 SGHDN, CDR2 FVKESK. The CDR3 runs to 13 residues. V dropped 1 base and J dropped 2 bases, with 2 bases sitting between them. DNA of the CDR3: TGTGCCAGCAGCCAAGCTAACACCGGGGAGCTGTTTTTT. Protein sequence: CASSQANTGELFF.